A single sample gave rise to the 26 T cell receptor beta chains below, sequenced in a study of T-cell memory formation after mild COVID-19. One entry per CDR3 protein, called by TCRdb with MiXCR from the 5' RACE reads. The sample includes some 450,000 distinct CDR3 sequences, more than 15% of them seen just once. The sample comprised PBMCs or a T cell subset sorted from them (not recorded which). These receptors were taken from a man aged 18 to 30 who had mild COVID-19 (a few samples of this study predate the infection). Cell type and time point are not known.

This CDR3 reads CASSPKPGQTTYEQYF. The CDR3 DNA reads TGTGCCAGCAGCCCCAAGCCGGGACAGACAACCTACGAGCAGTACTTC. The chain employs TRBV7-9 and TRBJ2-7, with 7 positions matching TRBD1. Germline CDR1 and CDR2: SEHNR and FQNEAQ (reference sequence). The CDR3 runs to 16 residues. J lost 2 bases, V lost 5 bases, and 12 bases had no gene match.

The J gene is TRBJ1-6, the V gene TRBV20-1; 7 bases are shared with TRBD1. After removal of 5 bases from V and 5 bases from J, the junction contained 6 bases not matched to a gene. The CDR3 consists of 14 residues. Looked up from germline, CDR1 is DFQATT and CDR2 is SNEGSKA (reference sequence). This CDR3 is CSARLTGNNSPLHF. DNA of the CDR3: TGCAGTGCTCGCTTGACAGGGAATAATTCACCCCTCCACTTT.

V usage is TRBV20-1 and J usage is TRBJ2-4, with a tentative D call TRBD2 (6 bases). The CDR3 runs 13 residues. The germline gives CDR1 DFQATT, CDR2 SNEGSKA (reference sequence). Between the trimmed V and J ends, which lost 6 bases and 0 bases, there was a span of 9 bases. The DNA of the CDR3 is TGCAGTGCGTGGGGACTAGCCAAAAACATTCAGTACTTC. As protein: CSAWGLAKNIQYF.

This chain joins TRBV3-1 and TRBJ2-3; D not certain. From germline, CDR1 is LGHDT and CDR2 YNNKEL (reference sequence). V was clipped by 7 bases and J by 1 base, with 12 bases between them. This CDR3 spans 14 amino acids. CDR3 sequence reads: CASISSEGTDTQYF. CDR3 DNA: TGTGCCAGCATAAGCAGTGAAGGCACAGATACGCAGTATTTT.

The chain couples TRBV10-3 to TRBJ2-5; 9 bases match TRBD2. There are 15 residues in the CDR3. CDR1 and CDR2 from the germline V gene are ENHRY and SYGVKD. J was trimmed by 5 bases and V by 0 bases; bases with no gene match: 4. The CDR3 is CAISESGTSRETQYF. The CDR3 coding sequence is TGTGCCATCAGTGAGTCGGGGACTAGCAGGGAGACCCAGTACTTC.

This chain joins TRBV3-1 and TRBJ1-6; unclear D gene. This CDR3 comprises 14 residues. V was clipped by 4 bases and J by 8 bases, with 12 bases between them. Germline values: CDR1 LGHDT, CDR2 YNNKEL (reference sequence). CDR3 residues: CASSPSGSDSPLHF. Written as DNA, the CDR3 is TGTGCCAGCAGCCCCTCGGGGTCGGATTCACCCCTCCACTTT.

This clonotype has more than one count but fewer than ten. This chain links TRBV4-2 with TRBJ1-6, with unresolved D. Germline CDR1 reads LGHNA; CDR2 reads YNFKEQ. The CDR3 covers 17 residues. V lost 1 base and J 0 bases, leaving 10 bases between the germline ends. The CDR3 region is CASSQVPGNSYNSPLHF. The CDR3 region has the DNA TGTGCCAGCAGCCAAGTCCCAGGCAACTCCTATAATTCACCCCTCCACTTT.

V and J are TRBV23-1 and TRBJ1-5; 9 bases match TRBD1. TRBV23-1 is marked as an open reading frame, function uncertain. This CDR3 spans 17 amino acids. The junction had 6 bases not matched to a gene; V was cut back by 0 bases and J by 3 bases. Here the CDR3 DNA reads TGCGCCAGCAGTCAATCGAAGGGACAGGGCTTCAATCAGCCCCAGCATTTT. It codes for CASSQSKGQGFNQPQHF.

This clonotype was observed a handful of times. The CDR3, as DNA: TGTGCCAGCAGCGATCTCCAGGGAAGCTCACCCCTCCACTTT. Translated, it gives CASSDLQGSSPLHF. The genes are TRBV2 and TRBJ1-6, with a weak D call TRBD1 (5 bases). The CDR3 loop spans 14 amino acids. V lost 6 bases, J lost 10 bases, and 16 bases lay in between. The germline CDR1 and CDR2 sequences are SNHLY and FYNNEI.

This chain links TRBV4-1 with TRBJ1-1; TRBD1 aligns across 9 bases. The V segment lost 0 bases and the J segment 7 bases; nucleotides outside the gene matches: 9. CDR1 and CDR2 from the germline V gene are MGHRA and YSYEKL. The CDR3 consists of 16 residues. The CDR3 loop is CASSQESSGQGHEAFF. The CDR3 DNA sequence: TGCGCCAGCAGCCAAGAGAGTTCGGGACAGGGTCATGAAGCTTTCTTT.

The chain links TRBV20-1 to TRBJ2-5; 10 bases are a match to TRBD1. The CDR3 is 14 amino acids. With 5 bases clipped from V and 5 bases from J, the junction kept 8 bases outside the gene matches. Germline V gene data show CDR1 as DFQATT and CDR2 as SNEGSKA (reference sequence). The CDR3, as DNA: TGCAGTGCTTCGGACAGGGGGACGTCGGAGACCCAGTACTTC. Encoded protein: CSASDRGTSETQYF.

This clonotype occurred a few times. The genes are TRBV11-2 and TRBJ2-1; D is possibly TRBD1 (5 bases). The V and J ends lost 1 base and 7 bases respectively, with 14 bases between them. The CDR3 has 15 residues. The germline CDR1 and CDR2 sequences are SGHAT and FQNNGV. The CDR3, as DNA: TGTGCCAGCAGCTTAGTGGGGCGGTCAGGGAATGAGCAGTTCTTC. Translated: CASSLVGRSGNEQFF.

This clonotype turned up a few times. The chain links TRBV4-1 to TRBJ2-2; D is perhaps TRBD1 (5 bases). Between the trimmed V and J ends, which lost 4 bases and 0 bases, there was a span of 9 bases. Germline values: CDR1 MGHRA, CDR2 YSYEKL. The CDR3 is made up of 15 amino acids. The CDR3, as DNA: TGCGCCAGCAGCCCCGAGGACACGAACACCGGGGAGCTGTTTTTT. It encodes CASSPEDTNTGELFF.

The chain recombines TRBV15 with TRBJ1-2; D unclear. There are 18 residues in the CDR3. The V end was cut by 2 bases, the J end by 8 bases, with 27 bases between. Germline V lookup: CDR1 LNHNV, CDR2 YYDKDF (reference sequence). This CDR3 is CATSRPSRATDSGGGYTF. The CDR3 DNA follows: TGTGCCACCAGCAGACCCTCCCGGGCCACAGACTCCGGCGGAGGCTACACCTTC.

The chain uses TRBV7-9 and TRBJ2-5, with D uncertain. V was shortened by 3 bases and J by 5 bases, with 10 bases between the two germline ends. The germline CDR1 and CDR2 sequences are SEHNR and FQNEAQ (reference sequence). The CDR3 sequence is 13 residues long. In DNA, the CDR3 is TGTGCCAGCAGCTTCGGCCTACCGGAGACCCAGTACTTC. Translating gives CASSFGLPETQYF. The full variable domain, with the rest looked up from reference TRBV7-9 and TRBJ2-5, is DTGVSQNPRHKITKRGQNVTFRCDPISEHNRLYWYRQTLGQGPEFLTYFQNEAQLEKSRLLSDRFSAERPKGSFSTLEIQRTEQGDSAMYLCASSFGLPETQYFGPGTRLLVL.

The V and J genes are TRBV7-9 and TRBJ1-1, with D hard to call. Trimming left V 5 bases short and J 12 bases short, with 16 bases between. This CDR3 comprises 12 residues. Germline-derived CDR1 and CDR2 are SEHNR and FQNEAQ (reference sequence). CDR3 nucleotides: TGTGCCAGCAGCCTCGTGCAGACTGGGTCTTTCTTT. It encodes CASSLVQTGSFF.

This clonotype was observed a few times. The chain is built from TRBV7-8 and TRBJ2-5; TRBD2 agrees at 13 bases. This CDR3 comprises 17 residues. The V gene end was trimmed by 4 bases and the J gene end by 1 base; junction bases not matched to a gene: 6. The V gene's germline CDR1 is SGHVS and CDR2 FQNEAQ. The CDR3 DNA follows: TGTGCCAGCAGCTGGCGGACTAGCGGGGGCCTCCAAGAGACCCAGTACTTC. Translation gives CASSWRTSGGLQETQYF.

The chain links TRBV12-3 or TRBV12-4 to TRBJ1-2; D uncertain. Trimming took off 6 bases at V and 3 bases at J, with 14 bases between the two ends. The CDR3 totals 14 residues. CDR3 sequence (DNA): TGTGCCAGCAGCAAGATGAACCTACACTATGGCTACACCTTC. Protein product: CASSKMNLHYGYTF.

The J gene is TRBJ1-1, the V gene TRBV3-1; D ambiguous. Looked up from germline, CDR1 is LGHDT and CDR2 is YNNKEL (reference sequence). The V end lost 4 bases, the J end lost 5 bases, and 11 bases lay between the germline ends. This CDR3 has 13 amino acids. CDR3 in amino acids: CASSPMLGTEAFF. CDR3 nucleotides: TGTGCCAGCAGCCCAATGCTGGGGACTGAAGCTTTCTTT. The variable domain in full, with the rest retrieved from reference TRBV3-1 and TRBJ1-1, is DTAVSQTPKYLVTQMGNDKSIKCEQNLGHDTMYWYKQDSKKFLKIMFSYNNKELIINETVPNRFSPKSPDKAHLNLHINSLELGDSAVYFCASSPMLGTEAFFGQGTRLTVV.

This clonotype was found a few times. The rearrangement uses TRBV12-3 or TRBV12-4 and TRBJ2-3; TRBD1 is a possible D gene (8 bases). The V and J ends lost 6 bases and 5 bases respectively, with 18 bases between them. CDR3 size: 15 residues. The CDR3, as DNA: TGTGCCAGCAGCCAGCGGGACAGGTCCGTAGATACGCAGTATTTT. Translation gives CASSQRDRSVDTQYF.

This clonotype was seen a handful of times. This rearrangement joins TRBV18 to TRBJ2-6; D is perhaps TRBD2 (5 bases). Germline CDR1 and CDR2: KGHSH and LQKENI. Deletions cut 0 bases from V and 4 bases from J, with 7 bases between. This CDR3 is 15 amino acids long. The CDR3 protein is CASSPPRAGANVLTF. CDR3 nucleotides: TGTGCCAGCTCACCACCGAGGGCAGGGGCCAACGTCCTGACTTTC.

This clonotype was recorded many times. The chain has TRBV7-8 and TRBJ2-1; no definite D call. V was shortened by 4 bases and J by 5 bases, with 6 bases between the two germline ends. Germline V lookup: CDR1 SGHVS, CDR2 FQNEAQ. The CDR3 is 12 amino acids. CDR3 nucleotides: TGTGCCAGCAGCTCCTTTAACAATGAGCAGTTCTTC. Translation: CASSSFNNEQFF.

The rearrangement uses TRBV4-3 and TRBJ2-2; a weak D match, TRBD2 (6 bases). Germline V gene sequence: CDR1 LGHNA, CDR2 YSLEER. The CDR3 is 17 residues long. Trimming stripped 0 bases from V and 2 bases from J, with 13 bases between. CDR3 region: CASSQDLRGDNTGELFF. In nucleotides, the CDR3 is TGCGCCAGCAGCCAAGATCTCCGCGGGGACAACACCGGGGAGCTGTTTTTT.

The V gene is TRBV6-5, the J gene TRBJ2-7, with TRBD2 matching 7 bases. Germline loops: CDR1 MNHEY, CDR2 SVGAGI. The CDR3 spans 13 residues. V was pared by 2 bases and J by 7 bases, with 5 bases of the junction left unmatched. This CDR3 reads CASSYRGGWEQYV. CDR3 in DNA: TGTGCCAGCAGTTACCGCGGGGGTTGGGAGCAGTACGTC.

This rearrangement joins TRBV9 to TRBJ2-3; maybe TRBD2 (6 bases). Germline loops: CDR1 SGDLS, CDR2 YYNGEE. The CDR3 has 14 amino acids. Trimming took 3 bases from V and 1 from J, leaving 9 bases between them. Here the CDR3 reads CASSDLAGTDTQYF. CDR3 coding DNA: TGTGCCAGCAGCGACTTAGCGGGCACAGATACGCAGTATTTT.

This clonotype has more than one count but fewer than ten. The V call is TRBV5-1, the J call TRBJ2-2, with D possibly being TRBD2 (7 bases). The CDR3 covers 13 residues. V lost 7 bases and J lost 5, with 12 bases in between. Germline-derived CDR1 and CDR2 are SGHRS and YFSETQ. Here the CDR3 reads CASGGGETGELFF. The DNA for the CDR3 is TGCGCCAGCGGGGGGGGCGAAACCGGGGAGCTGTTTTTT.